The 28 T cell receptor beta chains in this list originate from one sample, sequenced in a study of blood T cell repertoires in COVID-19. The protocol was immunoSEQ multiplex PCR, while the TCRdb copy is restricted to in-frame clones and leaves out a portion. Found here are 120,000 or so clones, over 75% of them singletons; the top ten hold around 16%. The source material was peripheral blood. The receptors derive from a woman of 80 years or more with active or convalescent COVID-19.

The V gene is TRBV28, the J gene TRBJ2-1, with no clear D. This CDR3 is 14 amino acids long. V was shortened by 3 bases and J by 7 bases, with 13 bases between the two germline ends. Per the germline V gene, CDR1 is MDHEN and CDR2 is SYDVKM. The CDR3 spells CASSFFASGNEQFF. The CDR3, as DNA: TGTGCCAGCAGTTTTTTTGCCTCGGGTAATGAGCAGTTCTTC. The complete variable domain, with remaining parts taken from reference TRBV28 and TRBJ2-1, reads DVKVTQSSRYLVKRTGEKVFLECVQDMDHENMFWYRQDPGLGLRLIYFSYDVKMKEKGDIPEGYSVSREKKERFSLILESASTNQTSMYLCASSFFASGNEQFFGPGTRLTVL.

The chain uses TRBV6-1 and TRBJ2-7; 14 nucleotides align to TRBD2. Trimming took 1 base from V and 2 from J; bases not matched to a gene: 7. Per the germline V gene, CDR1 is MNHNS and CDR2 is SASEGT. CDR3 length equals 18 residues. The DNA of the CDR3 is TGTGCCAGCAGTGAAGAAGGGGGACTAGCGGGAGTTCCCTACGAGCAGTACTTC. As protein: CASSEEGGLAGVPYEQYF.

This chain joins TRBV4-1 and TRBJ1-6; 7 nucleotides line up with TRBD1. With 0 bases clipped from V and 10 bases from J, the junction kept 15 bases outside the gene matches. The CDR3 runs to 18 residues. The germline CDR1 and CDR2 sequences are MGHRA and YSYEKL. The CDR3 DNA reads TGCGCCAGCAGCCAAGAGTTACAGGGGACTTCGTCTCGGTCACCCCTCCACTTT. Its protein is CASSQELQGTSSRSPLHF.

This clone was counted once. This chain joins TRBV27 and TRBJ2-1, with D possibly matching TRBD2 (6 bases). This CDR3 contains 13 residues. The V gene lost 8 bases and the J gene lost 8 bases, with 16 bases spanning the gap. Germline-derived CDR1 and CDR2 are MNHEY and SMNVEV (reference sequence). CDR3 sequence: CASAPGWGDEQFF. CDR3 DNA sequence: TGTGCCAGCGCCCCGGGGTGGGGGGATGAGCAGTTCTTC.

V and J are TRBV7-8 and TRBJ1-1; possibly TRBD1 for D (6 bases). V was cut by 5 bases and J by 6 bases, with 22 bases left in between. The CDR3 has 16 residues. The germline V gene has CDR1 SGHVS and CDR2 FQNEAQ. The CDR3 nucleotides are TGTGCCAGCAGCCCACACGTCGGCAGGGGTGTGTCTGAAGCTTTCTTT. As protein: CASSPHVGRGVSEAFF.

The chain carries TRBV12-3 or TRBV12-4 and TRBJ2-1, with a possible D match to TRBD1 (5 bases). The V and J ends lost 7 bases and 8 bases respectively, with 15 bases between them. The CDR3 length is 13 residues. In DNA, the CDR3 is TGTGCCAGCATAGGTGGATGGGGCGATGAGCAGTTCTTC. It translates to CASIGGWGDEQFF.

This clone was detected a few times. The chain uses TRBV7-8 and TRBJ2-1, with TRBD1 identical over 9 bases. V was clipped by 4 bases and J by 3 bases; unmatched bases: 16. This CDR3 is built from 19 residues. Germline V gene lookup returns CDR1 SGHVS and CDR2 FQNEAQ. The CDR3 DNA follows: TGTGCCAGCAGCTCCCCGAGGACAGGGGCCTCGATAAACTACAATGAGCAGTTCTTC. The encoded protein is CASSSPRTGASINYNEQFF.

The chain recombines TRBV6-5 with TRBJ1-5, with D maybe TRBD1 (6 bases). From germline, CDR1 is MNHEY and CDR2 SVGAGI. Trimming removed 5 bases from V and 7 bases from J, with 15 bases in between. CDR3 length: 14 residues. This CDR3 is CASSPGSQGQPQHF. The DNA of the CDR3 is TGTGCCAGCAGTCCCGGATCCCAGGGGCAGCCCCAGCATTTT.

This chain links TRBV6-5 with TRBJ1-2; TRBD1 agrees at 7 bases. The CDR3 is 13 residues long. Germline V gene data show CDR1 as MNHEY and CDR2 as SVGAGI. J lost 5 bases, V lost 5 bases, and 5 bases had no gene match. CDR3 region: CASSRTGRYGYTF. Written as DNA, the CDR3 is TGTGCCAGCAGTCGGACAGGCCGATATGGCTACACCTTC.

V and J are TRBV7-2 and TRBJ1-2; 10 bases align to TRBD1. The CDR3 runs 15 residues. The germline gives CDR1 SGHTA, CDR2 FQGNSA. The V and J ends lost 1 base and 4 bases, in that order; junction bases with no gene match: 3. The CDR3 bases are TGTGCCAGCAGCTTAGGACAGGGGGCTATCTATGGCTACACCTTC. Protein sequence: CASSLGQGAIYGYTF.

In DNA, the CDR3 is TGCGCCAGCAGCTACAGGGTTGGGACTGAAGCTTTCTTT. Translation gives CASSYRVGTEAFF. The chain has TRBV4-1 and TRBJ1-1, with D perhaps TRBD1 (6 bases). The germline V and J ends were trimmed by 5 bases and 5 bases, with 12 bases remaining between them. Looked up from germline, CDR1 is MGHRA and CDR2 is YSYEKL. This CDR3 spans 13 amino acids.

The chain has TRBV5-1 and TRBJ1-1, with 7 bases matching TRBD1. The CDR3 covers 14 residues. The V gene end was trimmed by 4 bases and the J gene end by 11 bases; junction bases not matched to a gene: 14. Germline V gives CDR1 SGHRS, CDR2 YFSETQ. CDR3 sequence: CASSPDRVSLKAFF. The CDR3 region has the DNA TGCGCCAGCAGCCCCGACAGGGTAAGTTTGAAGGCTTTCTTT.

The rearrangement links TRBV5-1 to TRBJ2-1; no reliable D call. Trimming shortened V by 1 base and J by 7 bases, and 6 bases separated the two germline ends. The CDR3 contains 12 residues. CDR1 SGHRS and CDR2 YFSETQ come from the germline V gene. Here the CDR3 reads CASSLQKNEQFF. DNA of the CDR3: TGCGCCAGCAGCTTGCAGAAAAATGAGCAGTTCTTC.

This chain connects TRBV23-1 to TRBJ2-6, with 9 bases matching TRBD1. TRBV23-1 is an open reading frame whose function is uncertain. The CDR3 extends over 18 amino acids. The trim removed 0 bases at V and 1 base at J, leaving 4 bases unmatched. The DNA of the CDR3 is TGCGCCAGCAGTCAATCGGGGACAGGGACTTCTGGGGCCAACGTCCTGACTTTC. Amino acids: CASSQSGTGTSGANVLTF.

The rearrangement links TRBV10-3 to TRBJ1-6; D remains unclear. CDR1 and CDR2 from the germline V gene are ENHRY and SYGVKD. The CDR3 spans 15 residues. The germline V and J ends were trimmed by 0 bases and 9 bases, with 12 bases remaining between them. CDR3 loop: CAISESWAGTSPLHF. CDR3 sequence (DNA): TGTGCCATCAGTGAGTCTTGGGCAGGCACTTCACCCCTCCACTTT.

The V call is TRBV19, the J call TRBJ1-3; D is uncertain. The CDR3 has 15 residues. V was shortened by 8 bases and J by 0 bases, with 14 bases between the two germline ends. Germline CDR1 is LNHDA and CDR2 is SQIVND (reference sequence). CDR3 region: CASSQWSLSGNTIYF. CDR3 bases: TGTGCCAGTTCCCAGTGGAGCCTCTCTGGAAACACCATATATTTT.

V is TRBV28 and J is TRBJ1-3; D ambiguous. The CDR3 length is 13 residues. The V end was cut by 1 base, the J end by 4 bases, with 5 bases between. The germline V gene encodes CDR1 MDHEN and CDR2 SYDVKM. The CDR3 region has the DNA TGTGCCAGCAGTTTATTATCGGGAAACACCATATATTTT. It is translated as CASSLLSGNTIYF.

The rearrangement links TRBV19 to TRBJ2-2, with TRBD2 matching over 9 bases. The J segment lost 7 bases and the V segment lost 7 bases, leaving 4 bases of the junction unmatched. CDR3 length equals 13 residues. Germline loops: CDR1 LNHDA, CDR2 SQIVND (reference sequence). The CDR3 bases are TGTGCCAGTAACCAGCGGGAGGACGGGGAGCTGTTTTTT. This translates into CASNQREDGELFF.

A few counts support this clone. The J gene is TRBJ2-5, the V gene TRBV27, with 14 nucleotides matching TRBD2. From germline, CDR1 is MNHEY and CDR2 SMNVEV (reference sequence). The CDR3 is 18 amino acids. V shed 0 bases and J 5 bases; nucleotides not matched to a gene: 8. The CDR3 spells CASSLSPGLAGVGETQYF. As DNA, the CDR3 is TGTGCCAGCAGTTTATCGCCGGGACTAGCGGGAGTGGGGGAGACCCAGTACTTC.

The V gene is TRBV24-1, the J gene TRBJ2-7; tentatively, D is TRBD1 (6 bases). V dropped 7 bases and J dropped 2 bases, with 14 bases sitting between them. The germline gives CDR1 KGHDR, CDR2 SFDVKD. This CDR3 spans 14 amino acids. This chain's CDR3 is CATRPRDTTYEQYF. DNA for the CDR3: TGTGCCACCAGACCGAGGGACACTACCTACGAGCAGTACTTC.

At least ten counts were recorded for this clone. This sequence joins TRBV11-3 and TRBJ1-5; perhaps TRBD1 as D (5 bases). The length of the CDR3 is 17 residues. The germline V gene has CDR1 SGHNT and CDR2 YENEEA. V lost 3 bases, J lost 1 base, and 16 bases lay in between. CDR3 residues: CASSFVRVGASNQPQHF. In nucleotides, the CDR3 is TGTGCCAGCAGCTTCGTTCGGGTAGGGGCGAGCAATCAGCCCCAGCATTTT.

The V gene is TRBV28, the J gene TRBJ1-2, with 8 bases aligning to TRBD1. V lost 3 bases to trimming and J lost 2 bases; unmatched junction nucleotides: 2. The germline V gene encodes CDR1 MDHEN and CDR2 SYDVKM. CDR3 length: 14 residues. CDR3 DNA sequence: TGTGCCAGCAGTTTTTCAGGGGGCAACTATGGCTACACCTTC. It encodes CASSFSGGNYGYTF.

The chain couples TRBV5-5 to TRBJ1-1; TRBD1 aligns across 7 bases. Germline lookup yields CDR1 SGHKS and CDR2 YYEKEE (reference sequence). CDR3 length: 15 amino acids. The trim removed 2 bases at V and 0 bases at J, leaving 4 bases unmatched. CDR3 region: CASSFRDSMNTEAFF. Here the CDR3 DNA reads TGTGCCAGCAGCTTCCGGGACAGCATGAACACTGAAGCTTTCTTT.

This chain uses TRBV19 with TRBJ2-7, with 8 bases that match TRBD2. CDR1 and CDR2 from the germline V gene are LNHDA and SQIVND (reference sequence). The CDR3 has 14 amino acids. The trim removed 1 base at V and 3 bases at J, leaving 2 bases unmatched. The DNA of the CDR3 is TGTGCCAGTAGTATAGGCGGGAGGAGCTACGAGCAGTACTTC. It yields the protein CASSIGGRSYEQYF.

The rearrangement links TRBV18 to TRBJ1-5, with D uncertain. V was pared by 4 bases and J by 1 base, with 14 bases between. The length of the CDR3 is 16 residues. CDR1 and CDR2 from the germline V gene are KGHSH and LQKENI. CDR3 region: CASSLPGRGSNQPQHF. The CDR3 DNA follows: TGTGCCAGCTCACTACCCGGACGGGGAAGCAATCAGCCCCAGCATTTT.

The chain has TRBV5-1 and TRBJ2-7; the match to TRBD1 covers 7 bases. Germline V gene sequence: CDR1 SGHRS, CDR2 YFSETQ. V trimming: 4 bases; J trimming: 2 bases; junction bases outside the gene matches: 12. This CDR3 contains 16 residues. CDR3: CASSRVPGQTAYEQYF. CDR3 bases: TGCGCCAGCAGCAGGGTGCCGGGACAGACAGCCTACGAGCAGTACTTC.

The rearrangement uses TRBV9 and TRBJ2-3; 9 bases match TRBD2. Germline assignment: CDR1 SGDLS and CDR2 YYNGEE. V shed 3 bases and J 6 bases; nucleotides not matched to a gene: 8. The CDR3 spans 15 residues. For the CDR3, the DNA is TGTGCCAGCAGCGATTTTAGCGGGAGTGGTGATACGCAGTATTTT. Translation gives CASSDFSGSGDTQYF.

The chain carries TRBV29-1 and TRBJ1-1, with D unclear. The V end lost 5 bases, the J end lost 4 bases, and 14 bases lay between the germline ends. The CDR3 is 13 amino acids. Germline V CDR1 and CDR2: SQVTM, ANQGSEA. CDR3 residues: CSVLGDGLTEAFF. The CDR3 DNA reads TGCAGCGTTCTGGGCGATGGGCTCACTGAAGCTTTCTTT.